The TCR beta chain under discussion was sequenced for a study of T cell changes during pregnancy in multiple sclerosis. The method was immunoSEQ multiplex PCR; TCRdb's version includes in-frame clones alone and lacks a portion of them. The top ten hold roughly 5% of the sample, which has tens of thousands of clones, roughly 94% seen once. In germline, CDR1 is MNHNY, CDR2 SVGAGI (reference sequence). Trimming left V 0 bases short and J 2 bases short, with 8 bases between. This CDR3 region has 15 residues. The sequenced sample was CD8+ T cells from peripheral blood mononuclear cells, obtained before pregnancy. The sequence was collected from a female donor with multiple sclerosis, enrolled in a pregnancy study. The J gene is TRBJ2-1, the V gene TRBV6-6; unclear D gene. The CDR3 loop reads CASSYSGGAYNEQFF. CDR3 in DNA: TGTGCCAGCAGTTACTCTGGCGGAGCCTACAATGAGCAGTTCTTC.